These 27 T cell receptor beta chains share one sample of origin, sequenced in a study of blood T cell repertoires in COVID-19. Sequenced by immunoSEQ multiplex PCR; TCRdb stores in-frame clones only, minus some. The table records 45,000 to 60,000 clones, around nine tenths of them present only once. Material: peripheral blood. The receptors were sampled from a man aged 55-75 years with active or convalescent COVID-19.

V is TRBV7-3 and J is TRBJ1-6; no reliable D call. V lost 1 base to trimming and J lost 8 bases, with 12 bases between them. Germline V lookup: CDR1 SGHTA, CDR2 FQGTGA. The CDR3 consists of 15 residues. The CDR3 loop is CASSLRAGLDSPLHF. The CDR3 DNA sequence: TGTGCCAGCAGCTTAAGGGCAGGCTTAGATTCACCCCTCCACTTT.

The chain links TRBV7-9 to TRBJ2-7; 10 positions match TRBD2. J lost 7 bases, V lost 6 bases, and 12 bases had no gene match. The CDR3 has 15 residues. CDR1 and CDR2 (germline): SEHNR, FQNEAQ (reference sequence). CDR3 in DNA: TGTGCCAGCAGTTACCTAGCGGGGGAGTCATGGGAGCAGTACTTC. Translation: CASSYLAGESWEQYF.

This clone was recorded only once. V is TRBV11-3 and J is TRBJ2-1; 7 bases are a match to TRBD1. Germline loops: CDR1 SGHNT, CDR2 YENEEA. This CDR3 region has 13 residues. Germline trimming cut 3 bases from V and 9 bases from J; bases unmatched to any gene: 5. DNA for the CDR3: TGTGCCAGCAGCTTGCCGGGACAGAGTGAGCAGTTCTTC. Translating gives CASSLPGQSEQFF.

V usage is TRBV4-1 and J usage is TRBJ1-5; D is perhaps TRBD1 (5 bases). From germline, CDR1 is MGHRA and CDR2 YSYEKL. The CDR3 spans 17 residues. The germline V and J ends were trimmed by 4 bases and 1 base, with 17 bases remaining between them. The CDR3 DNA sequence: TGCGCCAGCAGCCCCCGATCACAGGTTTTCAGCAATCAGCCCCAGCATTTT. This sequence encodes CASSPRSQVFSNQPQHF.

This clone was observed a single time. The chain uses TRBV29-1 and TRBJ1-2, with 9 bases fitting TRBD1. The V segment lost 6 bases and the J segment 4 bases; nucleotides outside the gene matches: 6. Germline V gene data show CDR1 as SQVTM and CDR2 as ANQGSEA. The CDR3 runs to 13 residues. Written as DNA, the CDR3 is TGCAGCGTCCCGACAGGGGGGGCCTATGGCTACACCTTC. Translated: CSVPTGGAYGYTF.

The genes are TRBV28 and TRBJ1-1, with 7 bases matching TRBD1. The CDR3 loop spans 17 amino acids. The V gene's germline CDR1 is MDHEN and CDR2 SYDVKM. V lost 6 bases, J lost 5 bases, and 18 bases stayed unmatched. CDR3 protein: CASSPTWGTAGNTEAFF. In nucleotides, the CDR3 is TGTGCCAGCAGCCCGACCTGGGGGACAGCTGGGAATACTGAAGCTTTCTTT.

This chain joins TRBV28 and TRBJ1-1; D perhaps matches TRBD1 (5 bases). Germline CDR1 MDHEN, CDR2 SYDVKM. This CDR3 is 15 amino acids long. Trimming cost V 5 bases and J 0 bases, with 13 bases left between them. This CDR3 reads CASSTWTDMNTEAFF. The CDR3 DNA follows: TGTGCCAGCAGTACCTGGACGGACATGAACACTGAAGCTTTCTTT.

This clone was seen only a few times. In DNA, the CDR3 is TGTGCCAGCAGCCGGAACAGGGGGTGGAACACTGAAGCTTTCTTT. It translates to CASSRNRGWNTEAFF. The J gene is TRBJ1-1, the V gene TRBV28, with TRBD1 matching 8 bases. J lost 1 base, V lost 6 bases, and 7 bases had no gene match. Germline loops: CDR1 MDHEN, CDR2 SYDVKM. The CDR3 extends over 15 amino acids.

The V and J genes are TRBV23-1 and TRBJ2-7, with D possibly TRBD1 on 5 matching bases. TRBV23-1 is assigned to the ORF class and has an uncertain function. This CDR3 is 13 amino acids long. V gave up 8 bases and J gave up 4 bases, with 15 bases separating them. CDR3 coding DNA: TGCGCCAGCGGCGATAAGGGGCAGTACGAGCAGTACTTC. Its translation is CASGDKGQYEQYF.

The chain carries TRBV10-3 and TRBJ2-3, with D possibly matching TRBD2 (5 bases). Germline V gene sequence: CDR1 ENHRY, CDR2 SYGVKD. The CDR3 has 13 residues. V lost 6 bases and J lost 1, with 8 bases in between. The CDR3 here is CAIRISGTDTQYF. Written as DNA, the CDR3 is TGTGCCATCAGGATTAGCGGCACAGATACGCAGTATTTT.

The chain links TRBV7-2 to TRBJ2-1; 9 positions match TRBD2. The CDR3 has 15 residues. The V segment lost 5 bases and the J segment 3 bases; nucleotides outside the gene matches: 5. Germline CDR1 and CDR2: SGHTA and FQGNSA. CDR3 coding DNA: TGTGCCAGCAGCGAAAGCGGGGGGTTCTACAATGAGCAGTTCTTC. Its translation: CASSESGGFYNEQFF.

This clone was seen only a few times. This chain joins TRBV5-1 and TRBJ1-1; 9 bases map to TRBD1. V was pared by 4 bases and J by 4 bases, with 11 bases of the junction left unmatched. Per germline, CDR1 SGHRS and CDR2 YFSETQ. This CDR3 contains 16 residues. The CDR3 sequence: CASSPAVQGAGTEAFF. The DNA for the CDR3 is TGCGCCAGCAGCCCGGCAGTACAGGGGGCGGGCACTGAAGCTTTCTTT.

The rearrangement links TRBV3-1 (or the pseudogene TRBV3-2) to TRBJ2-1; TRBD2 is a possible D gene (5 bases). Germline V gene sequence: CDR1 LGHDT, CDR2 YNNKEL (reference sequence). CDR3 length equals 15 residues. The germline V and J ends were trimmed by 5 bases and 0 bases, with 11 bases remaining between them. The CDR3 sequence: CASSEDFNSYNEQFF. Here the CDR3 DNA reads TGTGCCAGCAGCGAGGACTTCAACTCCTACAATGAGCAGTTCTTC.

The rearrangement links TRBV11-2 to TRBJ1-5; possible D gene TRBD1, 6 bases. Germline V lookup: CDR1 SGHAT, CDR2 FQNNGV. V was clipped by 0 bases and J by 5 bases, with 11 bases between them. CDR3 size: 15 residues. In nucleotides, the CDR3 is TGTGCCAGCAGCTTAGATCAGGGGTGGGATCAGCCCCAGCATTTT. Its translation: CASSLDQGWDQPQHF.

The rearrangement links TRBV28 to TRBJ2-2; TRBD1 agrees at 7 bases. Germline V lookup: CDR1 MDHEN, CDR2 SYDVKM. This CDR3 is 15 amino acids long. V lost 2 bases, J lost 5 bases, and 5 bases stayed unmatched. This CDR3 reads CASSLPRQGTGELFF. In nucleotides, the CDR3 is TGTGCCAGCAGTTTACCCAGACAGGGAACCGGGGAGCTGTTTTTT.

The gene calls are TRBV10-3 and TRBJ2-5, with TRBD2 matching over 10 bases. Germline assignment: CDR1 ENHRY and CDR2 SYGVKD. This CDR3 is 15 amino acids long. Germline trimming cut 6 bases from V and 4 bases from J; bases unmatched to any gene: 8. CDR3 sequence reads: CAIRPSGGARETQYF. DNA for the CDR3: TGTGCCATCAGGCCAAGCGGGGGGGCTCGAGAGACCCAGTACTTC.

The chain carries TRBV6-5 and TRBJ1-5; D may be TRBD1 (5 bases). The germline V gene encodes CDR1 MNHEY and CDR2 SVGAGI. V lost 6 bases to trimming and J lost 1 base, with 13 bases between them. This CDR3 region has 15 residues. The CDR3 sequence is CASSAGKWSNQPQHF. Here the CDR3 DNA reads TGTGCCAGCAGCGCAGGGAAGTGGAGCAATCAGCCCCAGCATTTT.

The V call is TRBV4-3, the J call TRBJ2-3, with 7 bases fitting TRBD1. Trimming at V came to 4 bases and at J to 4 bases, leaving 8 bases not matched to a gene. Germline V CDR1 and CDR2: LGHNA, YSLEER. This CDR3 comprises 15 residues. The CDR3 coding sequence is TGCGCCAGCAGCCTTTCCTTGCAGGGGGCAGATACGCAGTATTTT. This encodes CASSLSLQGADTQYF.

This chain joins TRBV28 and TRBJ2-1; D call uncertain. Germline lookup yields CDR1 MDHEN and CDR2 SYDVKM. V was cut by 6 bases and J by 3 bases, with 6 bases left in between. The CDR3 extends over 12 amino acids. The DNA for the CDR3 is TGTGCCAGCAGGCAGTTCTACAATGAGCAGTTCTTC. Encoded protein: CASRQFYNEQFF.

V is TRBV28 and J is TRBJ2-4; a possible D gene is TRBD2 (5 bases). The germline V gene has CDR1 MDHEN and CDR2 SYDVKM. Trimming cost V 2 bases and J 7 bases, with 9 bases left between them. There are 13 residues in the CDR3. CDR3 sequence: CASSLEGYNIQYF. CDR3 in DNA: TGTGCCAGCAGTTTAGAGGGTTACAACATTCAGTACTTC.

The chain carries TRBV7-2 and TRBJ2-4; 7 bases map to TRBD1. Trimming removed 2 bases from V and 6 bases from J; junction bases left unmatched: 4. The CDR3 has 14 residues. The germline gives CDR1 SGHTA, CDR2 FQGNSA. The CDR3 DNA reads TGTGCCAGCAGCTTATCCAGGACAGGAAACATTCAGTACTTC. This codes for CASSLSRTGNIQYF.

The chain carries TRBV24-1 and TRBJ2-1, with a weak D call TRBD2 (6 bases). V lost 0 bases and J 3 bases, leaving 11 bases between the germline ends. Germline CDR1 is KGHDR and CDR2 is SFDVKD. The length of the CDR3 is 16 residues. CDR3 DNA sequence: TGTGCCACCAGTGATTTGCGCGCGGGGAACTACAATGAGCAGTTCTTC. Its translation: CATSDLRAGNYNEQFF.

The V call is TRBV5-6, the J call TRBJ1-2; no definite D call. Germline assignment: CDR1 SGHDT and CDR2 YYEEEE. Deletions cut 1 base from V and 1 base from J, with 5 bases between. The CDR3 contains 13 residues. CDR3 in DNA: TGTGCCAGCAGCTTGCCAGTTAACTATGGCTACACCTTC. Translation: CASSLPVNYGYTF.

This clone turned up a few times. The rearrangement joins TRBV5-4 to TRBJ2-3, with TRBD2 identical over 8 bases. Germline V gene data show CDR1 as SGHNT and CDR2 as YYREEE (reference sequence). This CDR3 is built from 16 residues. V was clipped by 0 bases and J by 0 bases; unmatched bases: 3. The CDR3 sequence: CASSLGGGSSTDTQYF. CDR3 nucleotides: TGTGCCAGCAGCTTGGGCGGGGGGTCTAGCACAGATACGCAGTATTTT.

This chain links TRBV5-6 with TRBJ2-3; TRBD1 agrees at 11 bases. Trimming at V came to 4 bases and at J to 0 bases, leaving 10 bases not matched to a gene. Germline V lookup: CDR1 SGHDT, CDR2 YYEEEE. This CDR3 is 18 amino acids long. As DNA, the CDR3 is TGTGCCAGCAGCACAATAACCGGGACAGGGGGAAGCACAGATACGCAGTATTTT. This encodes CASSTITGTGGSTDTQYF.

The rearrangement links TRBV29-1 to TRBJ1-2, with 8 bases that match TRBD1. With 3 bases clipped from V and 3 bases from J, the junction kept 3 bases outside the gene matches. Germline V CDR1 and CDR2: SQVTM, ANQGSEA. The CDR3 has 13 residues. The CDR3 protein is CSVDGQGYYGYTF. The CDR3 DNA sequence: TGCAGCGTTGACGGACAGGGATACTATGGCTACACCTTC.

DNA of the CDR3: TGTGCCTGGAGTCCCCACTCAGGACAGGGAACTTTCTACGAGCAGTACTTC. It yields the protein CAWSPHSGQGTFYEQYF. The chain couples TRBV30 to TRBJ2-7; 8 bases agree with TRBD1. The germline V gene encodes CDR1 GTSNPN and CDR2 SVGIG (reference sequence). The V gene end was trimmed by 2 bases and the J gene end by 3 bases; junction bases not matched to a gene: 15. The CDR3 has 17 amino acids.